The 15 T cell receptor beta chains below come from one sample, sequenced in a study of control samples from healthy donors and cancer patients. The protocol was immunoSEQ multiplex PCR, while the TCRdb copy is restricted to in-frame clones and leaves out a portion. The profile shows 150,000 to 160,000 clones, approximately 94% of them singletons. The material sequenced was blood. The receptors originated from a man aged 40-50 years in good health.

In DNA, the CDR3 is TGTGCCAGCAGCAAGACAGGGTGGTTCTCCTACGAGCAGTACTTC. Translated: CASSKTGWFSYEQYF. J is TRBJ2-7 and V is TRBV11-1; 7 positions match TRBD1. The V segment lost 5 bases and the J segment 0 bases; nucleotides outside the gene matches: 7. Per germline, CDR1 SGHAT and CDR2 FQDESV (reference sequence). The CDR3 is made up of 15 amino acids. Full variable domain (remainder filled in from reference TRBV11-1 and TRBJ2-7): EAEVAQSPRYKITEKSQAVAFWCDPISGHATLYWYRQILGQGPELLVQFQDESVVDDSQLPKDRFSAERLKGVDSTLKIQPAELGDSAMYLCASSKTGWFSYEQYFGPGTRLTVT.

CDR3 protein: CASSLEGQGATGYGYTF. DNA for the CDR3: TGCGCCAGCAGCTTGGAGGGACAGGGGGCAACGGGCTATGGCTACACCTTC. J is TRBJ1-2 and V is TRBV5-1; 12 nucleotides line up with TRBD1. Germline V gene lookup returns CDR1 SGHRS and CDR2 YFSETQ. The CDR3 loop spans 17 amino acids. The V gene end was trimmed by 0 bases and the J gene end by 4 bases; junction bases not matched to a gene: 7.

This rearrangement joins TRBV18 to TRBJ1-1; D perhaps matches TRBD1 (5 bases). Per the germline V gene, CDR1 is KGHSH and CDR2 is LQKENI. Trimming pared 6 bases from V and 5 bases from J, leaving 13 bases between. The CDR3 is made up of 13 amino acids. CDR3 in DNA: TGTGCCAGCTCGCCAGGGCGGGGAACTGAAGCTTTCTTT. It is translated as CASSPGRGTEAFF.

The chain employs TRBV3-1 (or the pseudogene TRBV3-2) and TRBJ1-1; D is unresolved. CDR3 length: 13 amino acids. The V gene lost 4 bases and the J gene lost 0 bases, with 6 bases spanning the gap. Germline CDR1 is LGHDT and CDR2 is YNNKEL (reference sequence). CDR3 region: CASSRSMNTEAFF. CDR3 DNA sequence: TGTGCCAGCAGCCGCAGCATGAACACTGAAGCTTTCTTT.

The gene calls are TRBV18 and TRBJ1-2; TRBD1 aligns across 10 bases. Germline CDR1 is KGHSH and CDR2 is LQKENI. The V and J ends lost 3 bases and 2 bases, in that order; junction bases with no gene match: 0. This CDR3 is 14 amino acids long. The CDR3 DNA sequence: TGTGCCAGCTCACCGGGACAGGGGAACTATGGCTACACCTTC. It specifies CASSPGQGNYGYTF.

In nucleotides, the CDR3 is TGTGCCAGCAGCAGCCGGACCGAAGGCCCTCTTAAAGCTTTCTTT. This translates into CASSSRTEGPLKAFF. The J gene is TRBJ1-1, the V gene TRBV11-3; D not resolved. The CDR3 consists of 15 residues. Germline V gene data show CDR1 as SGHNT and CDR2 as YENEEA. Trimming shortened V by 5 bases and J by 9 bases, and 22 bases separated the two germline ends.

The CDR3 DNA reads as TGTGCCAGCAGCACACAGACACAGGGAAGCAATCAGCCCCAGCATTTT. It codes for CASSTQTQGSNQPQHF. The gene calls are TRBV5-6 and TRBJ1-5; TRBD1 might be the D (6 bases). V shed 4 bases and J shed 1 base, with 15 bases lying between them. Per germline, CDR1 SGHDT and CDR2 YYEEEE. The CDR3 spans 16 residues.

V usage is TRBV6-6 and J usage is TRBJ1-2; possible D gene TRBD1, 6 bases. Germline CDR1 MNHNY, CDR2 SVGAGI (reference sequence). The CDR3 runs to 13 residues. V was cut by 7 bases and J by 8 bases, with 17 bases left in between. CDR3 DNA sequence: TGTGCCAGCAATCGAGGGGGAGAGGGAGGCTACACCTTC. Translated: CASNRGGEGGYTF.

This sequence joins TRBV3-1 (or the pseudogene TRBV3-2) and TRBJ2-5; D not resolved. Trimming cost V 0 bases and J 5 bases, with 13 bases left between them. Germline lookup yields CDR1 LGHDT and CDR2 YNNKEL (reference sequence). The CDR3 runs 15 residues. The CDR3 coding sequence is TGTGCCAGCAGCCAAGAAAGTACGGTCGCGGAGACCCAGTACTTC. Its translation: CASSQESTVAETQYF.

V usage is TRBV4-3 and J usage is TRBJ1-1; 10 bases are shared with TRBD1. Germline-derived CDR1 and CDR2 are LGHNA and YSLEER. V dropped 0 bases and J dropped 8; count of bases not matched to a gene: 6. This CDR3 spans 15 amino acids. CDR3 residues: CASSQDFGQGEEAFF. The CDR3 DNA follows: TGCGCCAGCAGCCAAGATTTCGGACAGGGGGAAGAAGCTTTCTTT.

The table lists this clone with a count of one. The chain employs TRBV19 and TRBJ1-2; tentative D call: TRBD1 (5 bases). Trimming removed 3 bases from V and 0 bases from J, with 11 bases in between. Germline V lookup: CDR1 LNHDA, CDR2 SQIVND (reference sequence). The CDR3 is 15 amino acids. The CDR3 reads CASSIVDRPNYGYTF. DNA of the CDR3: TGTGCCAGTAGTATTGTAGACAGACCTAACTATGGCTACACCTTC. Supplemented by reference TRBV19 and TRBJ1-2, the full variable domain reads DGGITQSPKYLFRKEGQNVTLSCEQNLNHDAMYWYRQDPGQGLRLIYYSQIVNDFQKGDIAEGYSVSREKKESFPLTVTSAQKNPTAFYLCASSIVDRPNYGYTFGSGTRLTVV.

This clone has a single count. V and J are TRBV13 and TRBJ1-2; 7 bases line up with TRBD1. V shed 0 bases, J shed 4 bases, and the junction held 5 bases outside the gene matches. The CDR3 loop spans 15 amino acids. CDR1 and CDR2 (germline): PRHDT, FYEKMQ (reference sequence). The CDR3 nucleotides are TGTGCCAGCAGCTTAGGCCAGGGGGTCCTCTATGGCTACACCTTC. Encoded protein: CASSLGQGVLYGYTF. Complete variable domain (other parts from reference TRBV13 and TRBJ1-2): AAGVIQSPRHLIKEKRETATLKCYPIPRHDTVYWYQQGPGQDPQFLISFYEKMQSDKGSIPDRFSAQQFSDYHSELNMSSLELGDSALYFCASSLGQGVLYGYTFGSGTRLTVV.

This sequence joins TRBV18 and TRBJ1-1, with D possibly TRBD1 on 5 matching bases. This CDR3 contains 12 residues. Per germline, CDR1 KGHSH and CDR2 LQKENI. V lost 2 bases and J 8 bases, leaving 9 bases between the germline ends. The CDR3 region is CASSPGPGEAFF. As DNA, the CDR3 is TGTGCCAGCTCACCAGGGCCAGGGGAAGCTTTCTTT.

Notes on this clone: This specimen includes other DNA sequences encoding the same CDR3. The CDR3 region has the DNA TGCGCCAGCAGCTTGGGGGTATACGAGCAGTACTTC. It codes for CASSLGVYEQYF. V and J are TRBV5-1 and TRBJ2-7; D is undetermined. CDR3 length: 12 residues. The ends were cut back, 0 bases at V and 4 bases at J, with 5 bases in the middle. Germline-derived CDR1 and CDR2 are SGHRS and YFSETQ. Variable domain in full (rest from reference TRBV5-1 and TRBJ2-7): KAGVTQTPRYLIKTRGQQVTLSCSPISGHRSVSWYQQTPGQGLQFLFEYFSETQRNKGNFPGRFSGRQFSNSRSEMNVSTLELGDSALYLCASSLGVYEQYFGPGTRLTVT.

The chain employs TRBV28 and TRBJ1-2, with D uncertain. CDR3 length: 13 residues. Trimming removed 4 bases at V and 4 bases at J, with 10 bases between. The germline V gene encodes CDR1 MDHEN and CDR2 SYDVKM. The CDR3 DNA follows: TGTGCCAGCAGTTGGGGAATCACCTATGGCTACACCTTC. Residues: CASSWGITYGYTF.